Sequencing of this TCR beta chain was carried out in a study of long-term antiretroviral therapy in people with HIV. At minimum, one pre-ART and two post-ART PBMC samples were obtained from each donor. Germline CDR1 is WNHNN and CDR2 is SYGVQD (reference sequence). The CDR3 sequence is 15 residues long. Germline trimming cut 3 bases from V and 5 bases from J; bases unmatched to any gene: 9. Assay version v3.0 of immunoSEQ was used, and it was run at survey level. Here immunoSEQ multiplex PCR was the method, and the copy in TCRdb shows in-frame clones only, minus some. The data contain around 31,000 clones, approximately 86% of them singletons.

V is TRBV10-1 and J is TRBJ1-2; 7 positions match TRBD1. Material: unsorted PBMCs, obtained about 5 years before starting antiretroviral therapy. The TCR sequence derives from a man aged 45 to 65 with HIV. The CDR3: CASSEGTAEPYGYTF. CDR3 bases: TGCGCCAGCAGTGAAGGGACAGCGGAACCTTATGGCTACACCTTC.